Below are 18 T cell receptor beta chains sequenced from a single sample in a study of blood T cell repertoires in COVID-19. The protocol was immunoSEQ multiplex PCR, while the TCRdb copy is restricted to in-frame clones and leaves out a portion. The sample has some 350,000 clones, more than 70% seen once. The sample was PBMCs or T cells enriched from blood (not recorded which). Receptors were obtained from a woman in her 30s who had recovered from COVID-19.

This clone has a single count. The rearrangement joins TRBV3-1 (or the pseudogene TRBV3-2) to TRBJ1-2; D might be TRBD1 (6 bases). Trimming removed 1 base from V and 4 bases from J, with 16 bases in between. This CDR3 is 16 amino acids long. Germline CDR1 reads LGHDT; CDR2 reads YNNKEL (reference sequence). CDR3 region: CASSQADSRALYGYTF. DNA for the CDR3: TGTGCCAGCAGCCAAGCGGACAGTCGGGCTCTCTATGGCTACACCTTC.

This chain uses TRBV4-3 with TRBJ1-5; D might be TRBD1 (6 bases). CDR1 and CDR2 from the germline V gene are LGHNA and YSLEER. CDR3 length: 16 residues. Between the trimmed V and J ends, which lost 0 bases and 7 bases, there was a span of 16 bases. The CDR3 nucleotides read TGCGCCAGCAGCCAAGATAGGGTCCCAGGGGCCCAGCCCCAGCATTTT. Protein sequence: CASSQDRVPGAQPQHF.

This clone has only a few counts. The rearrangement uses TRBV4-3 and TRBJ1-2, with D possibly being TRBD1 (5 bases). V was cut by 1 base and J by 4 bases, with 10 bases left in between. Germline CDR1 is LGHNA and CDR2 is YSLEER. The length of the CDR3 is 14 residues. CDR3 bases: TGCGCCAGCAGCCAAGGCAGGGCCTTCTATGGCTACACCTTC. It is translated as CASSQGRAFYGYTF.

The chain combines TRBV7-2 with TRBJ2-1; maybe TRBD1 (6 bases). Germline V gives CDR1 SGHTA, CDR2 FQGNSA. This CDR3 contains 15 residues. Trimming took 5 bases from V and 0 from J, leaving 11 bases between them. CDR3 sequence: CASSLDRFSYNEQFF. The CDR3 DNA sequence: TGTGCCAGCAGCCTCGACAGGTTCTCCTACAATGAGCAGTTCTTC. Supplemented by reference TRBV7-2 and TRBJ2-1, the full variable domain reads GAGVSQSPSNKVTEKGKDVELRCDPISGHTALYWYRQSLGQGLEFLIYFQGNSAPDKSGLPSDRFSAERTGGSVSTLTIQRTQQEDSAVYLCASSLDRFSYNEQFFGPGTRLTVL.

The J gene is TRBJ1-6, the V gene TRBV5-6; a weak D match, TRBD1 (5 bases). CDR3 length: 18 amino acids. Germline CDR1 reads SGHDT; CDR2 reads YYEEEE. Trimming shortened V by 0 bases and J by 7 bases, and 20 bases separated the two germline ends. The CDR3: CASSLVSLESWGNSPLHF. CDR3 nucleotides: TGTGCCAGCAGCTTGGTATCATTAGAGTCCTGGGGCAATTCACCCCTCCACTTT.

This rearrangement joins TRBV6-1 to TRBJ1-1; 11 nucleotides line up with TRBD1. The CDR3 covers 18 residues. With V trimmed by 4 bases and J by 3 bases, 13 bases remained unmatched. Germline-derived CDR1 and CDR2 are MNHNS and SASEGT. The CDR3 bases are TGTGCCAGCAGTGCCAGGCGGGGGACAGGGGGGAAGGACACTGAAGCTTTCTTT. It is translated as CASSARRGTGGKDTEAFF.

CDR3 sequence (DNA): TGCGCCAGCAGCGCAGGGACTAACCAAGAGACCCAGTACTTC. Translating gives CASSAGTNQETQYF. The chain joins TRBV5-1 to TRBJ2-5; 7 bases align to TRBD2. Germline CDR1 is SGHRS and CDR2 is YFSETQ. The ends lost 4 bases at V and 0 bases at J; junction bases unmatched: 3. The CDR3 covers 14 residues.

The V gene is TRBV24-1, the J gene TRBJ1-5; D ambiguous. V lost 6 bases and J lost 5, with 13 bases in between. The CDR3 is 14 amino acids. The V gene's germline CDR1 is KGHDR and CDR2 SFDVKD. The CDR3 bases are TGTGCCACCAGTTACGGGGATTCCTATCAGCCCCAGCATTTT. It codes for CATSYGDSYQPQHF.

V gene TRBV2 combines with J gene TRBJ2-2, with TRBD1 identical over 8 bases. The V gene's germline CDR1 is SNHLY and CDR2 FYNNEI. The V segment lost 11 bases and the J segment 4 bases; nucleotides outside the gene matches: 9. The CDR3 totals 14 residues. CDR3 sequence reads: CARTGTGRTGELFF. The DNA of the CDR3 is TGTGCCCGCACCGGGACAGGCCGCACCGGGGAGCTGTTTTTT.

This chain joins TRBV6-5 and TRBJ1-2; maybe TRBD1 (5 bases). Germline CDR1 reads MNHEY; CDR2 reads SVGAGI. Trimming took off 6 bases at V and 2 bases at J, with 13 bases between the two ends. The CDR3 totals 14 residues. Written as DNA, the CDR3 is TGTGCCAGCAGACCCCCCGGGGGGAACTATGGCTACACCTTC. The encoded protein is CASRPPGGNYGYTF.

This clone was observed a few times. The chain uses TRBV6-5 and TRBJ2-2; D gene uncertain. CDR1 and CDR2 (germline): MNHEY, SVGAGI. This CDR3 is built from 13 residues. Trimming left V 5 bases short and J 2 bases short, with 6 bases between. The CDR3 protein is CASSPPNTGELFF. CDR3 DNA: TGTGCCAGCAGTCCCCCAAACACCGGGGAGCTGTTTTTT.

CDR3 protein: CASSYGPGGHSEKLFF. In nucleotides, the CDR3 is TGTGCCAGCAGTTATGGTCCAGGGGGCCATAGTGAAAAACTGTTTTTT. The chain couples TRBV6-6 to TRBJ1-4; TRBD1 aligns across 8 bases. J gave up 7 bases and V 3 bases, and 10 bases lay outside the gene matches. CDR1 and CDR2 from the germline V gene are MNHNY and SVGAGI (reference sequence). CDR3 length: 16 residues.

This chain uses TRBV27 with TRBJ1-5, with a possible D match to TRBD1 (5 bases). The CDR3 totals 15 residues. The V gene's germline CDR1 is MNHEY and CDR2 SMNVEV (reference sequence). Trimming took off 5 bases at V and 5 bases at J, with 16 bases between the two ends. Here the CDR3 reads CASSPYSGSHQPQHF. CDR3 nucleotide sequence: TGTGCCAGCAGTCCGTACTCAGGGTCCCATCAGCCCCAGCATTTT.

The J gene is TRBJ2-7, the V gene TRBV11-1; 7 positions agree with TRBD2. The CDR3 runs to 14 residues. The V gene end was trimmed by 5 bases and the J gene end by 6 bases; junction bases not matched to a gene: 10. CDR1 is SGHAT, CDR2 FQDESV, per germline (reference sequence). The CDR3 is CASSPGGPLREQYF. The DNA of the CDR3 is TGTGCCAGCAGCCCGGGGGGACCCCTCCGCGAGCAGTACTTC.

The chain carries TRBV5-5 and TRBJ1-2; TRBD1 matches at 10 bases. CDR3 size: 16 residues. Trimming removed 4 bases from V and 4 bases from J; junction bases left unmatched: 10. Germline CDR1 is SGHKS and CDR2 is YYEKEE (reference sequence). CDR3 nucleotide sequence: TGTGCCAGCAGCCCGCTCGGGACAGGGGATATCTATGGCTACACCTTC. As protein: CASSPLGTGDIYGYTF.

This clone was observed a few times. The V and J genes are TRBV5-1 and TRBJ2-2; 8 positions match TRBD1. After removal of 0 bases from V and 5 bases from J, the junction contained 9 bases not matched to a gene. Germline V gene data show CDR1 as SGHRS and CDR2 as YFSETQ. The CDR3 consists of 17 residues. The CDR3 nucleotides are TGCGCCAGCAGCTTGGAGGGCTCAGGGGGCGTTACCGGGGAGCTGTTTTTT. It codes for CASSLEGSGGVTGELFF.

J is TRBJ2-2 and V is TRBV11-2; TRBD2 is a possible D gene (5 bases). Deletions cut 8 bases from V and 7 bases from J, with 14 bases between. Germline CDR1 is SGHAT and CDR2 is FQNNGV. CDR3 size: 13 residues. The CDR3 spells CASGWEEGGELFF. As DNA, the CDR3 is TGTGCCAGCGGTTGGGAAGAGGGCGGGGAGCTGTTTTTT.

A remark on this clone: Other DNA sequences of this sample code for an identical CDR3. The chain joins TRBV19 to TRBJ1-1; no clear D gene. CDR3 size: 13 residues. From germline, CDR1 is LNHDA and CDR2 SQIVND (reference sequence). V lost 6 bases to trimming and J lost 3 bases, with 11 bases between them. This CDR3 is CASSISRDTEAFF. Here the CDR3 DNA reads TGTGCCAGTAGCATAAGCCGGGACACTGAAGCTTTCTTT. The whole variable domain, remainder taken from reference TRBV19 and TRBJ1-1, is DGGITQSPKYLFRKEGQNVTLSCEQNLNHDAMYWYRQDPGQGLRLIYYSQIVNDFQKGDIAEGYSVSREKKESFPLTVTSAQKNPTAFYLCASSISRDTEAFFGQGTRLTVV.